Shown below are 6 T cell receptor beta chains from a single sample sequenced in a study of shared clonotypes between healthy human individuals. Sequenced by immunoSEQ multiplex PCR; TCRdb stores in-frame clones only, minus some. The table shows 2 million to 2.5 million clones, with 95% occurring only once. The specimen was naive CD4+ T cells sorted from blood. Described subset: CD45RA+ positively selected. Receptor source: a man between 18 and 35 years old in good health.

This clone was recorded only once. This chain joins TRBV5-4 and TRBJ2-1; TRBD1 matches 7 bases. CDR1 SGHNT and CDR2 YYREEE come from the germline V gene (reference sequence). The CDR3 consists of 11 residues. V lost 4 bases, J lost 10 bases, and 2 bases stayed unmatched. The CDR3 nucleotides read TGTGCCAGCAGCGGGGGACAGGAGCAGTTCTTC. Translated: CASSGGQEQFF.

J is TRBJ2-3 and V is TRBV11-2; 8 bases align to TRBD2. The germline CDR1 and CDR2 sequences are SGHAT and FQNNGV. Trimming cost V 7 bases and J 4 bases; bases outside gene matches: 13. The CDR3 covers 16 residues. The DNA for the CDR3 is TGTGCCAGCACCTCGGTCACGGGGGGGCCGTCAGATACGCAGTATTTT. It is translated as CASTSVTGGPSDTQYF.

The chain combines TRBV2 with TRBJ1-4; the D is unclear. The V and J ends lost 0 bases and 0 bases respectively, with 17 bases between them. The CDR3 has 19 residues. CDR1 is SNHLY, CDR2 FYNNEI, per germline. The CDR3 sequence is CASSEALRPVLATNEKLFF. The CDR3 DNA is TGTGCCAGCAGTGAAGCGCTTCGGCCAGTACTTGCAACTAATGAAAAACTGTTTTTT.

CDR3 loop: CASSTGTGGLYTIYF. The DNA of the CDR3 is TGTGCCAGCAGCACCGGGACAGGGGGCTTATACACCATATATTTT. The genes are TRBV7-2 and TRBJ1-3; 12 bases align to TRBD1. This CDR3 has 15 residues. J gave up 8 bases and V 5 bases, and 7 bases lay outside the gene matches. CDR1 is SGHTA, CDR2 FQGNSA, per germline.

V and J are TRBV5-1 and TRBJ1-2, with 9 positions matching TRBD1. Germline values: CDR1 SGHRS, CDR2 YFSETQ. Trimming took 6 bases from V and 9 from J; bases not matched to a gene: 12. The CDR3 contains 14 residues. The CDR3 DNA sequence: TGCGCCAGCACGATGGGGACAGGGTCCTTGAGCTACACCTTC. Translating it yields CASTMGTGSLSYTF.

CDR3 in amino acids: CASSSSGPSRGEKLFF. For the CDR3, the DNA is TGTGCCAGCAGTTCCTCAGGACCGTCCAGAGGTGAAAAACTGTTTTTT. The J gene is TRBJ1-4, the V gene TRBV6-5; D unclear. CDR1 and CDR2 from the germline V gene are MNHEY and SVGAGI. The CDR3 covers 16 residues. V lost 4 bases and J 7 bases, leaving 19 bases between the germline ends.